This TCR beta chain came from a study of cytomegalovirus exposure and HLA in healthy donors. Study-wide points: Most TCR beta V segments were productive about 87% or about 30% of the time in an earlier analysis. The authors confirmed in vitro that three CMV-associated chains were specific for CMV antigens.

From germline, CDR1 is SGDLS and CDR2 YYNGEE. There are 16 residues in the CDR3. Trimming cost V 3 bases and J 6 bases; bases outside gene matches: 8. Concerning this clone itself: Antigen: not known.

13 Jbeta primers and 60 Vbeta primers were used for the PCR. Libraries were prepared by immunoSEQ multiplex PCR; TCRdb keeps only in-frame clonotypes and omits some of them. In the table there are some 130,000 clones, over 80% of which are singletons. The TCR was taken from a boy under 18 in good health and CMV-seronegative. Sequenced: PBMCs. The rearrangement joins TRBV9 to TRBJ2-1, with 11 bases fitting TRBD2. CDR3 in DNA: TGTGCCAGCAGCGATTCCGGGACTAGCGGAGTCAATGAGCAGTTCTTC. Amino acid sequence: CASSDSGTSGVNEQFF. Drawing the rest from reference TRBV9 and TRBJ2-1, the complete variable domain is DSGVTQTPKHLITATGQRVTLRCSPRSGDLSVYWYQQSLDQGLQFLIQYYNGEERAKGNILERFSAQQFPDLHSELNLSSLELGDSALYFCASSDSGTSGVNEQFFGPGTRLTVL.